This T cell receptor (beta chain) emerged from a study of cytomegalovirus exposure and HLA in healthy donors. The study's findings and limits: Cytomegalovirus status was reportedly diagnosed by the classifier with high sensitivity and specificity.

Profiling relied on immunoSEQ multiplex PCR, and the TCRdb table lists in-frame clones only, not all of them. The table records 150,000 to 180,000 clones, about 86% of them present only once. Germline lookup yields CDR1 MNHEY and CDR2 SMNVEV (reference sequence). CDR3 length: 14 residues. V was pared by 6 bases and J by 10 bases, with 19 bases between. Remarks on this clone: Its antigen is not identified.

The specimen sequenced was PBMCs. This sequence joins TRBV27 and TRBJ2-1; D unresolved. The receptor's source is a human donor in good health. The chain's CDR3 is CASRRGGSDPEQFF. Written as DNA, the CDR3 is TGTGCCAGCAGACGAGGTGGGTCAGATCCCGAGCAGTTCTTC.